One sample yielded the 6 T cell receptor beta chains listed below, sequenced in a study of cytomegalovirus exposure and HLA in healthy donors (dated by TCRdb to the late 2010s). The protocol used for the library was the immunoSEQ multiplex PCR assay. For the multiplex PCR, a mixture combining 60 forward primers for TCR Vbeta segments and 13 reverse primers for TCR Jbeta segments was used. TCRdb provides this immuneACCESS table in a form limited to in-frame rearrangements. Some clones are lacking; in checked studies, under half of them reflect an unresolved V gene, and why the rest are absent is not known. The sample table contains some 170,000 clones; only one count was recorded for 65% to 75% of them. Clones ranked in the top ten supply 2.5% of the sample. Sequencing input: PBMCs. The receptors come from a human donor in good health.

The chain combines TRBV7-9 with TRBJ1-4, with D perhaps TRBD1 (5 bases). Germline CDR1 is SEHNR and CDR2 is FQNEAQ (reference sequence). Trimming took off 3 bases at V and 2 bases at J, with 7 bases between the two ends. This CDR3 comprises 14 residues. The CDR3 protein is CASSLAGTNEKLFF. The CDR3 bases are TGTGCCAGCAGCTTGGCAGGGACTAATGAAAAACTGTTTTTT.

V is TRBV27 and J is TRBJ1-1, with D possibly being TRBD1 (5 bases). Germline V gene sequence: CDR1 MNHEY, CDR2 SMNVEV (reference sequence). V was trimmed by 6 bases and J by 2 bases, leaving 13 bases between them. This CDR3 has 14 amino acids. DNA for the CDR3: TGTGCCAGCAGCGGGCCAGGGCGAAACACTGAAGCTTTCTTT. Translating it yields CASSGPGRNTEAFF.

The genes are TRBV15 and TRBJ1-1, with D perhaps matching TRBD1 (5 bases). Trimming took 8 bases from V and 0 from J, leaving 10 bases between them. Per the germline V gene, CDR1 is LNHNV and CDR2 is YYDKDF (reference sequence). CDR3 length: 13 amino acids. The CDR3 loop is CATREGMNTEAFF. CDR3 nucleotides: TGTGCCACCCGGGAGGGGATGAACACTGAAGCTTTCTTT.

The chain employs TRBV7-3 and TRBJ2-5; 8 bases line up with TRBD2. This CDR3 is built from 16 residues. Germline V CDR1 and CDR2: SGHTA, FQGTGA. V lost 0 bases and J lost 5; bases outside the gene matches: 8. The CDR3 sequence is CASSLTAPGLGETQYF. DNA of the CDR3: TGTGCCAGCAGCTTAACGGCCCCGGGACTAGGGGAGACCCAGTACTTC.

This sequence joins TRBV7-9 and TRBJ1-1; 7 bases agree with TRBD1. The CDR3 runs 13 residues. With V trimmed by 5 bases and J by 8 bases, 8 bases remained unmatched. The germline gives CDR1 SEHNR, CDR2 FQNEAQ (reference sequence). The CDR3, as DNA: TGTGCCAGCAGCCCCCCGACAGGGAGAGAAGCTTTCTTT. Translating gives CASSPPTGREAFF.

This clone occurred once. V usage is TRBV10-3 and J usage is TRBJ2-7; 7 nucleotides agree with TRBD1. V gave up 6 bases and J gave up 3 bases; unmatched junction bases: 5. There are 13 residues in the CDR3. The germline V gene has CDR1 ENHRY and CDR2 SYGVKD. The chain's CDR3 is CAISLGTDYEQYF. In DNA form, the CDR3 reads TGTGCCATCAGCCTCGGGACAGACTACGAGCAGTACTTC.